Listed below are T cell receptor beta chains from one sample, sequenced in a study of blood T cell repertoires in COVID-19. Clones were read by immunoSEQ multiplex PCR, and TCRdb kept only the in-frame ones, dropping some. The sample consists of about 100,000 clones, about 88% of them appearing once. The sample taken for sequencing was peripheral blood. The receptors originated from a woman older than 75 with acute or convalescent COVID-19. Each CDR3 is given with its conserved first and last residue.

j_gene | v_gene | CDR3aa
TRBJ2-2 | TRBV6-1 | CASSAVRPGSANTGELFF
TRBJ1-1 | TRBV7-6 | CASSRGQLNTEAFF
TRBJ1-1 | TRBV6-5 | CASSYGVPNTEAFF
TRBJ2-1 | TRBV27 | CASSSLAFYNEQFF
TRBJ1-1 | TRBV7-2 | CASETLGANLRIDTEAFF
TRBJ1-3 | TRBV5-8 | CASSLATGGNTIYF
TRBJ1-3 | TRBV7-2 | CASSLKASAGNTIYF
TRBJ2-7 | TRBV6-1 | CASSDPREQYF
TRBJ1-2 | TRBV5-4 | CASSPSQGRAGELYGYTF
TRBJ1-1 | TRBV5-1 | CASSSQGAGVTEAFF
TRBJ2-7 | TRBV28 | CASSPDRANEQYF
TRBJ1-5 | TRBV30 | CAWSGGSGQPQHF
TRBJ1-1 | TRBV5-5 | CASSLSPGTEAFF
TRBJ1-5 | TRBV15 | CATSRDSVRNQPQHF
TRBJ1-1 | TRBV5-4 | CASSLGGFTEAFF
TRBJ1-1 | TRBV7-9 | CASRTPNTEAFF
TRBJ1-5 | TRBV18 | CASSPGSGEPQHF
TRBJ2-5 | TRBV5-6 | CASSSVTGGGETQYF
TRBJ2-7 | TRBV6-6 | CASSALGLAAYEQYF
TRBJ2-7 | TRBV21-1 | CASTSEGGPYEQYF
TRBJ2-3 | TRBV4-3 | CASSQRLAGSDTQYF
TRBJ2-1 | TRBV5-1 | CASSLDGRGNNEQFF
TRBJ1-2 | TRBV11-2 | CASSLGDTRYGYTF
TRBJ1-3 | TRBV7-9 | CASSHPGQGLSGNTIYF
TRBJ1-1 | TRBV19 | CANPIGGRNTEAFF
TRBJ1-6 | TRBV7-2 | CASSLEGGKGSPLHF
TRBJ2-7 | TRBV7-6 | CASSPLLLLNFYEQYF
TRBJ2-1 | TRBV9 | CASSDSVGSYNEQFF
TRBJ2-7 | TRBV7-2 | CASSLETSGEQYF
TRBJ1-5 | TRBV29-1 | CSVAGGFGGQPQHF
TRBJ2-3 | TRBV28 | CASTVGGGGTDTQYF
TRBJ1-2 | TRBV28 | CASRPSRAYGYTF
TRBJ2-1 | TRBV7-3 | CASSEKRSTYNEQFF
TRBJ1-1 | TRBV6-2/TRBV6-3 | CASSSRDRGRSTEAFF
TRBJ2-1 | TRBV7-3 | CASSLAPQGHYNEQFF
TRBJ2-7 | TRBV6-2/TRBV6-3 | CASSYRRRDTYEQYF
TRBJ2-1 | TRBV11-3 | CASSPLAGPRGEQFF
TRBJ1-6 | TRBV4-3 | CASSQAGQSNNSPLHF
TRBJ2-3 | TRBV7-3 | CASSSNAERTDTQYF
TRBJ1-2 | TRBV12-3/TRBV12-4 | CASSVQGYGYTF
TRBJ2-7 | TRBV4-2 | CASSQARGGTFAYEQYF
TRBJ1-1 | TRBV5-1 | CASSLDRGNTEAFF
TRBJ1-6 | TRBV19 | CASSSGAEKPNSPLHF
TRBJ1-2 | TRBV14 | CASSQAGNGYTF
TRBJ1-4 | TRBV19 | CATRPGQGIQKLFF
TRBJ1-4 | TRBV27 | CASSFVLDRGPQRTNEKLFF
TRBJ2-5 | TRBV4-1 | CASSQGTGDQETQYF
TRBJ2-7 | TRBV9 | CASSLQGTSYEQYF
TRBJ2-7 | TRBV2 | CASSGTSGPAYEQYF
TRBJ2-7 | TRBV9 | CASSVGVAGSYEQYF
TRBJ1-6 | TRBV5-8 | CASGRRGMIDSPLHF
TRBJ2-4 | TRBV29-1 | CSVVPSGRDIQYF
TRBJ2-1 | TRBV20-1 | CSARYNEQFF
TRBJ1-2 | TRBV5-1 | CASSPGHPAGYTF